The clone carrying this TCR beta chain was observed a handful of times. The library protocol tagged individual cDNA molecules with unique molecular identifiers. TCRdb processed the 5' RACE reads anew with MiXCR; each CDR3 protein has one entry. Of fewer than 80,000 distinct CDR3 sequences in the sample, 12% were seen once. This sample was taken from a study of early T cells in non-severe SARS-CoV-2 infection. For the study at large: From unsorted whole blood, bulk RNA was sequenced, and the chains remained unpaired.

Germline V gene lookup returns CDR1 SEHNR and CDR2 FQNEAQ (reference sequence). J was trimmed by 3 bases and V by 6 bases; bases with no gene match: 11. This CDR3 comprises 17 residues. This clonotype was obtained from an adult who was a healthcare worker with PCR-confirmed SARS-CoV-2 infection or an uninfected control (not recorded which). The donor label of this sample is uncertain. The gene calls are TRBV7-9 and TRBJ2-2; TRBD1 aligns across 9 bases. This specimen consisted of whole blood, obtained at baseline. The CDR3 loop is CASSSTGTGKYTGELFF. In DNA, the CDR3 is TGTGCCAGCAGTTCGACCGGGACAGGGAAATACACCGGGGAGCTGTTTTTT.